This record looks at one T cell receptor beta chain sequence and its context. The antigen remains undetermined. Diagnosis was based on clinical symptoms, serum thyroxine, TRAb, thyroid ultrasound and orbital computed tomography. PBMCs originated in about 10 ml of fresh peripheral blood. The data belong to a study of Graves' ophthalmopathy and Graves' hyperthyroidism. General study results and limits: Most expanded thyroid clonotypes above 0.001 frequency also appeared in blood. A model built from 13 signatures distinguished ophthalmopathy from stable hyperthyroidism with approximately 88% sensitivity and about 80% specificity.

RNA transcripts were the source from which TCR beta CDR3 regions were amplified. Second-round multiplex PCR came after a first-round RT-PCR that employed HTBI primers. TCRdb processed the multiplex PCR reads anew with MiXCR; each CDR3 protein has one entry. The sample carries approximately 640,000 distinct CDR3 sequences, about two fifths recorded once. CDR3 length equals 14 residues. V trimming: 3 bases; J trimming: 4 bases; junction bases outside the gene matches: 3. Germline CDR1 reads LNHNV; CDR2 reads YYDKDF (reference sequence). This chain joins TRBV15 and TRBJ1-5; 7 positions match TRBD1. Sequencing was performed on peripheral blood. The TCR comes from an adult man with Graves' ophthalmopathy. CDR3: CATSRDRRNQPQHF. The CDR3 nucleotides are TGTGCCACCAGCAGGGACAGGAGGAATCAGCCCCAGCATTTT. The variable domain in full, with the rest retrieved from reference TRBV15 and TRBJ1-5, is DAMVIQNPRYQVTQFGKPVTLSCSQTLNHNVMYWYQQKSSQAPKLLFHYYDKDFNNEADTPDNFQSRRPNTSFCFLDIRSPGLGDTAMYLCATSRDRRNQPQHFGDGTRLSIL.